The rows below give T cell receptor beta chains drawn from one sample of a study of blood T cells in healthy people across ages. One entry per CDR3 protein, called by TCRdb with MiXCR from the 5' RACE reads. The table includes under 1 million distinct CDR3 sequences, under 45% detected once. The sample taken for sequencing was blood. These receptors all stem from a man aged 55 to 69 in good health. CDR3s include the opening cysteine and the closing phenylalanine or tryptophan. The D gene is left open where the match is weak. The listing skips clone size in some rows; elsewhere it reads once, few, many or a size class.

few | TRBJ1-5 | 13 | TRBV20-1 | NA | CSALIRSNQPQHF | TGCAGTGCCCTAATACGGAGCAATCAGCCCCAGCATTTT
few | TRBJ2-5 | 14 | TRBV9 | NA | CASSVLADSETQYF | TGTGCCAGCAGCGTATTAGCAGATAGCGAGACCCAGTACTTC
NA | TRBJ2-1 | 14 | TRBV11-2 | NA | CASSLTRGIDEQFF | TGTGCCAGCAGCTTAACTAGGGGGATCGATGAGCAGTTCTTC
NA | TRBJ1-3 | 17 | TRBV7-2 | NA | CASSVPPVGASRNTIYF | TGTGCCAGCAGCGTCCCTCCGGTGGGGGCGAGTAGAAACACCATATATTTT
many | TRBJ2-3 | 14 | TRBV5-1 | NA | CASSFRDSTDTQYF | TGCGCCAGCAGCTTCCGGGACAGCACAGATACGCAGTATTTT
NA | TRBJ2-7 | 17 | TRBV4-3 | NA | CASSQGVGQFGSYEQYF | TGCGCCAGCAGCCAAGGAGTCGGCCAGTTCGGTTCCTACGAGCAGTACTTC
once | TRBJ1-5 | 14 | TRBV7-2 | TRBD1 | CASSSGGWSQPQHF | TGTGCCAGCAGCTCAGGGGGCTGGAGTCAGCCCCAGCATTTT
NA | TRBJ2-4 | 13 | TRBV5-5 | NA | CASSLGGVDIQYF | TGTGCCAGCAGCTTAGGGGGGGTGGACATTCAGTACTTC
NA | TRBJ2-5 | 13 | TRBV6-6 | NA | CASTQGREETQYF | TGTGCCAGCACTCAGGGGAGGGAAGAGACCCAGTACTTC
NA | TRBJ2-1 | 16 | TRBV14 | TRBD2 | CASSQSRLASYNEQFF | TGTGCCAGCAGCCAATCCAGACTAGCCTCCTACAATGAGCAGTTCTTC
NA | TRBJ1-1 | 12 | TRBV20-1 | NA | CSARDVNTEAFF | TGCAGTGCTAGAGATGTGAACACTGAAGCTTTCTTT
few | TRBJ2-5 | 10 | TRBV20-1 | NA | CSAYGETQYF | TGCAGTGCCTATGGAGAGACCCAGTACTTC